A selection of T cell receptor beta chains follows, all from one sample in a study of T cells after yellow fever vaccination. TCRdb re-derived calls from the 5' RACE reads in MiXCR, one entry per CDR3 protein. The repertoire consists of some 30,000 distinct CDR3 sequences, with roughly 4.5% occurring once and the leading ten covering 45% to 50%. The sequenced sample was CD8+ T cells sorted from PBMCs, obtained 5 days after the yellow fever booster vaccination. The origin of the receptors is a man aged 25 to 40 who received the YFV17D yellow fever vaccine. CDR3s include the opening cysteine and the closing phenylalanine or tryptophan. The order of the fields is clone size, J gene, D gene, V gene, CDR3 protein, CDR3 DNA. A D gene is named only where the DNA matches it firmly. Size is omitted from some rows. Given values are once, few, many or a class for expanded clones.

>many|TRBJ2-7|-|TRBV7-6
CASSANDPYEQYF
TGTGCCAGCAGCGCGAACGACCCCTACGAGCAGTACTTC
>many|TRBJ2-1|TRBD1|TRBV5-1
CASIPPGQGYNEQFF
TGCGCCAGCATCCCACCTGGACAGGGATACAATGAGCAGTTCTTC
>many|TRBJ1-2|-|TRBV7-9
CASSPQTGPLVHGYTF
TGTGCCAGCAGCCCGCAAACCGGACCCCTGGTTCATGGCTACACCTTC
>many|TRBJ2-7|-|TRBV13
CASSLVSSSSYEQYF
TGTGCCAGCAGCTTAGTCTCCTCCAGCTCCTACGAGCAGTACTTC
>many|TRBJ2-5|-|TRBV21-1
CASSKARTKYQETQYF
TGTGCCAGCAGCAAAGCCCGGACCAAGTACCAAGAGACCCAGTACTTC
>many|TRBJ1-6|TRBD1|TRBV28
CASSDTSLTGAPERGAPLHF
TGTGCCAGCAGTGACACCTCTCTTACAGGGGCCCCCGAGAGAGGGGCACCCCTCCACTTT
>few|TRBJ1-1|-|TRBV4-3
CASSRKTGNTEAFF
TGCGCCAGCAGCCGAAAGACAGGGAACACTGAAGCTTTCTTT
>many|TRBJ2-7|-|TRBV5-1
CASSLGSSVYEQYF
TGCGCCAGCAGCCTGGGGTCTTCAGTCTACGAGCAGTACTTC
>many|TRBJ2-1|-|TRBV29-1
CSVINGLNNEQFF
TGCAGCGTCATTAATGGACTGAACAATGAGCAGTTCTTC
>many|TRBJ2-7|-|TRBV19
CASSIDGSSVGEQYF
TGTGCCAGTAGTATAGATGGGTCTAGCGTTGGCGAGCAGTACTTC
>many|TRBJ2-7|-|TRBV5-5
CASSQGAGEQYF
TGTGCCAGCAGCCAGGGAGCGGGCGAGCAGTACTTC
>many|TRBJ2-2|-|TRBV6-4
CASSDRDSGELFF
TGTGCCAGCAGTGACAGGGACTCCGGGGAGCTGTTTTTT
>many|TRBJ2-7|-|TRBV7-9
CASSPVDSYEQYF
TGTGCCAGCAGCCCTGTGGACTCCTACGAGCAGTACTTC
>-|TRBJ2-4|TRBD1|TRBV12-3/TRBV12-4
CAFSLSWTGEDAKNIQYF
TGTGCCTTCAGTTTAAGCTGGACAGGGGAGGACGCCAAAAACATTCAGTACTTC
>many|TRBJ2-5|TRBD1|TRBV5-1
CASSIGTGVLQETQYF
TGCGCCAGCAGCATCGGGACAGGGGTTCTCCAGGAGACCCAGTACTTC
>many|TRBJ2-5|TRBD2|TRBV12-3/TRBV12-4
CASSAKREISIETQYF
TGTGCCAGCAGCGCCAAGCGGGAGATTTCGATAGAGACCCAGTACTTC
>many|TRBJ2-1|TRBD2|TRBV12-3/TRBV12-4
CASSLPSGRGYEQFF
TGTGCCAGCAGCTTACCTAGCGGGAGGGGGTATGAGCAGTTCTTC
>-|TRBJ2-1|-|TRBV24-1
CGTSDLLAVPNEQFF
TGTGGCACCAGTGATTTGCTGGCCGTACCCAATGAGCAGTTCTTC
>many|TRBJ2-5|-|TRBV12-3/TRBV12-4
CASSLRREYQETQYF
TGTGCCAGCAGTTTGAGAAGGGAGTACCAAGAGACCCAGTACTTC
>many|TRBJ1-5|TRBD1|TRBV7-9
CASSPGTGYQPQHF
TGTGCCAGCAGCCCCGGGACAGGATATCAGCCCCAGCATTTT
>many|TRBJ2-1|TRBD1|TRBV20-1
CSASGDSSYNEQFF
TGCAGTGCTAGCGGGGACAGCTCCTACAATGAGCAGTTCTTC
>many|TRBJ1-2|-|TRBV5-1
CASSLASGVGGYTF
TGCGCCAGCAGCTTGGCCAGCGGGGTCGGTGGCTACACCTTC
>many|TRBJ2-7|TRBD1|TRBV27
CASSKTGQGAWYEQYF
TGTGCCAGCAGTAAAACGGGACAGGGGGCTTGGTACGAGCAGTACTTC
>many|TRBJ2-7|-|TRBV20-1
CSASGGSYEQYF
TGCAGTGCTAGCGGGGGCTCCTACGAGCAGTACTTC
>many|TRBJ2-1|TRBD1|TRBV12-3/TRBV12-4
CASSRGSYNEQFF
TGTGCCAGCAGCAGGGGGTCCTACAATGAGCAGTTCTTC
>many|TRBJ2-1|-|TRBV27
CGIGGATLNEQFF
TGTGGCATCGGAGGTGCGACCCTCAATGAGCAGTTCTTC
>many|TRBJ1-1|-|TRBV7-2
CASSPRGPEAFF
TGTGCCAGCAGCCCGAGGGGTCCTGAAGCTTTCTTT
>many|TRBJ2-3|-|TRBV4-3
CASSHSTGRTDTQYF
TGCGCCAGCAGCCACTCGACGGGGCGCACAGATACGCAGTATTTT
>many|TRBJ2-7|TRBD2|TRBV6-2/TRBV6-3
CASGMTSAYEQYF
TGTGCCAGCGGAATGACTAGCGCCTACGAGCAGTACTTC
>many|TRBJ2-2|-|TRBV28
CASTVGVGGTSNTGELFF
TGTGCCAGCACCGTTGGGGTAGGCGGGACATCGAACACCGGGGAGCTGTTTTTT
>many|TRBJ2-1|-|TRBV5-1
CASSYSSTNEQFF
TGCGCCAGCAGCTATAGTTCCACTAATGAGCAGTTCTTC
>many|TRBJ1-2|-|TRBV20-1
CSATPSTNYGYTF
TGCAGTGCTACCCCTTCTACTAACTATGGCTACACCTTC
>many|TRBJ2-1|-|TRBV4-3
CASSQDPETRYNEQFF
TGCGCCAGCAGCCAAGATCCCGAGACTAGATACAATGAGCAGTTCTTC